The next 17 T cell receptor beta chains were all read from a single sample in a study of blood T cell repertoires in COVID-19. Measured with immunoSEQ multiplex PCR; TCRdb has only the in-frame clones, and not every one. The repertoire holds under 200,000 clones, roughly 85% seen once, with approximately 21% in the top ten. Material: peripheral blood. All receptors derive from a man aged 55 to 70 with active or convalescent COVID-19.

Worth noting for this clone: A junction boundary mismatches the germline segment, possibly from a read error. The rearrangement links TRBV12-5 to TRBJ1-5; D not certain. Germline CDR1 is LGHNT and CDR2 is FRNRAP. This CDR3 has 13 amino acids. Here the CDR3 reads CASGLVDNRPQHF. As DNA, the CDR3 is TGTGCTAGTGGTTTGGTTGACAATCGGCCCCAGCATTTT.

This chain joins TRBV21-1 and TRBJ2-3; the table gives TRBD1 as D, unverified against the DNA. TRBV21-1 is annotated as a pseudogene. The CDR3 has 16 residues. CDR3 nucleotides: TGTGCCAGCAGCAAATTGGGGACAGGGGCGGAATTTAAGCAGTATTTT. Amino acids: CASSKLGTGAEFKQYF.

J is TRBJ2-7 and V is TRBV6-2 or TRBV6-3; 8 positions agree with TRBD2. Germline-derived CDR1 and CDR2 are MNHEY and SVGEGT. The CDR3 sequence is 15 residues long. V shed 5 bases, J shed 6 bases, and the junction held 12 bases outside the gene matches. This CDR3 reads CASSKFSGARGEQYF. The CDR3 nucleotides are TGTGCCAGCAGTAAGTTTAGCGGGGCCAGGGGCGAGCAGTACTTC.

This clone was detected a few times. This chain links TRBV5-1 with TRBJ2-3; D unclear. V lost 5 bases and J lost 1, with 14 bases in between. Germline assignment: CDR1 SGHRS and CDR2 YFSETQ. This CDR3 comprises 15 residues. CDR3 loop: CASSFAFSGTDTQYF. The CDR3, as DNA: TGCGCCAGCAGTTTCGCATTTAGTGGCACAGATACGCAGTATTTT.

The rearrangement joins TRBV6-5 to TRBJ1-3; D is undetermined. There are 14 residues in the CDR3. Germline assignment: CDR1 MNHEY and CDR2 SVGAGI. V was trimmed by 10 bases and J by 3 bases, leaving 16 bases between them. CDR3 DNA: TGTGCCACCACGCCCGGGTCTGGTGGAAACACCATATATTTT. It specifies CATTPGSGGNTIYF.

The chain uses TRBV19 and TRBJ2-3, with D uncertain. V lost 1 base, J lost 1 base, and 6 bases lay in between. This CDR3 region has 14 residues. CDR1 and CDR2 from the germline V gene are LNHDA and SQIVND (reference sequence). CDR3 DNA sequence: TGTGCCAGTAGTATAGCCGGAGGCACAGATACGCAGTATTTT. As protein: CASSIAGGTDTQYF. The whole variable domain, filled in from reference TRBV19 and TRBJ2-3, reads DGGITQSPKYLFRKEGQNVTLSCEQNLNHDAMYWYRQDPGQGLRLIYYSQIVNDFQKGDIAEGYSVSREKKESFPLTVTSAQKNPTAFYLCASSIAGGTDTQYFGPGTRLTVL.

The chain combines TRBV18 with TRBJ2-3; 13 bases map to TRBD2. The CDR3 covers 16 residues. Germline CDR1 reads KGHSH; CDR2 reads LQKENI. V lost 4 bases, J lost 7 bases, and 8 bases stayed unmatched. The CDR3 loop is CASSLPGLAGVNTQYF. The CDR3, as DNA: TGTGCCAGCTCACTTCCTGGACTAGCGGGGGTGAATACGCAGTATTTT. Supplemented by reference TRBV18 and TRBJ2-3, the full variable domain reads NAGVMQNPRHLVRRRGQEARLRCSPMKGHSHVYWYRQLPEEGLKFMVYLQKENIIDESGMPKERFSAEFPKEGPSILRIQQVVRGDSAAYFCASSLPGLAGVNTQYFGPGTRLTVL.

The chain has TRBV7-9 and TRBJ1-3; D remains ambiguous. Germline CDR1 SEHNR, CDR2 FQNEAQ (reference sequence). This CDR3 has 15 amino acids. The V end lost 5 bases, the J end lost 0 bases, and 11 bases lay between the germline ends. CDR3 region: CASSIPWSSGNTIYF. The CDR3 DNA reads as TGTGCCAGCAGCATCCCATGGAGCTCTGGAAACACCATATATTTT.

The chain links TRBV11-2 to TRBJ2-1; 7 nucleotides line up with TRBD1. Germline trimming cut 5 bases from V and 10 bases from J; bases unmatched to any gene: 5. CDR1 is SGHAT and CDR2 is FQNNGV in the germline V gene. This CDR3 comprises 12 residues. CDR3 DNA sequence: TGTGCCAGCAGCGCCCGGGACAGAGAGCAGTTCTTC. Encoded protein: CASSARDREQFF.

The chain couples TRBV9 to TRBJ2-2; D gene ambiguous. This CDR3 is 12 amino acids long. Trimming pared 0 bases from V and 7 bases from J, leaving 4 bases between. Germline V gives CDR1 SGDLS, CDR2 YYNGEE. CDR3 sequence: CASSVEHGELFF. In DNA form, the CDR3 reads TGTGCCAGCAGCGTAGAACACGGGGAGCTGTTTTTT.

This CDR3 reads CASRSLLDRAYGYTF. The CDR3 DNA follows: TGTGCCAGCAGGTCCTTGCTCGACAGGGCCTATGGCTACACCTTC. The V and J genes are TRBV6-5 and TRBJ1-2; 7 bases agree with TRBD1. The CDR3 has 15 residues. Germline lookup yields CDR1 MNHEY and CDR2 SVGAGI. The ends lost 6 bases at V and 4 bases at J; junction bases unmatched: 11.

J is TRBJ2-3 and V is TRBV5-1, with 14 bases matching TRBD2. Germline V CDR1 and CDR2: SGHRS, YFSETQ. The trim removed 4 bases at V and 2 bases at J, leaving 3 bases unmatched. The CDR3 is 16 residues long. The CDR3, as DNA: TGCGCCAGCAGCCGGACTAGCGGGGGGCCCACAGATACGCAGTATTTT. It is translated as CASSRTSGGPTDTQYF.

This chain connects TRBV9 to TRBJ2-3, with a possible D match to TRBD2 (6 bases). Trimming removed 6 bases at V and 5 bases at J, with 16 bases between. The CDR3 sequence is 14 residues long. Germline V gene sequence: CDR1 SGDLS, CDR2 YYNGEE. DNA of the CDR3: TGTGCCAGCAACCGAGGACTACGGGGAGATACGCAGTATTTT. Residues: CASNRGLRGDTQYF.

This CDR3 reads CSVGGQGSETQYF. The DNA of the CDR3 is TGCAGCGTTGGGGGACAGGGTTCGGAGACCCAGTACTTC. The V call is TRBV29-1, the J call TRBJ2-5, with 9 bases that match TRBD1. V shed 4 bases, J shed 5 bases, and the junction held 5 bases outside the gene matches. The CDR3 runs to 13 residues. Looked up from germline, CDR1 is SQVTM and CDR2 is ANQGSEA.

The CDR3 DNA follows: TGTGCCAGCAGCTTCTCACGCTTAACCTATAGCAATCAGCCCCAGCATTTT. It translates to CASSFSRLTYSNQPQHF. The chain joins TRBV5-6 to TRBJ1-5; D gene uncertain. The CDR3 spans 17 residues. The ends were cut back, 2 bases at V and 0 bases at J, with 15 bases in the middle. Germline assignment: CDR1 SGHDT and CDR2 YYEEEE.

This clone was counted once. This chain uses TRBV5-6 with TRBJ2-3; D may be TRBD1 (6 bases). Per the germline V gene, CDR1 is SGHDT and CDR2 is YYEEEE. The V and J ends lost 2 bases and 3 bases respectively, with 16 bases between them. The CDR3 loop spans 16 amino acids. In DNA form, the CDR3 reads TGTGCCAGCAGCTTACAGGGTTGGTACGGGACAGATACGCAGTATTTT. Protein: CASSLQGWYGTDTQYF.

This chain uses TRBV19 with TRBJ1-5; D might be TRBD1 (5 bases). Deletions cut 6 bases from V and 3 bases from J, with 15 bases between. The length of the CDR3 is 15 residues. The germline V gene encodes CDR1 LNHDA and CDR2 SQIVND (reference sequence). DNA of the CDR3: TGTGCCAGTAGACCCAATAGGGGTTACAATCAGCCCCAGCATTTT. Encoded protein: CASRPNRGYNQPQHF.